Listed below are T cell receptor beta chains from one sample, sequenced in a study of Ad26.COV2.S vaccination and SARS-CoV-2 variants. Here immunoSEQ multiplex PCR was the method, and the copy in TCRdb shows in-frame clones only, minus some. The sample records about 380,000 clones, roughly 80% being singletons. The source was peripheral blood, collected in a trial of Ad26.COV2.S vaccine versus placebo. These receptors all come from a person between 18 and 60 years old who received the Ad26.COV2.S COVID-19 vaccine or a placebo. Each CDR3 is given with its conserved first and last residue. The D gene is left open where the match is weak.

V gene	J gene	D gene	CDR3 protein	CDR3 DNA
TRBV4-3	TRBJ2-7	TRBD1	CASSQLPGGTDSYEQYF	TGCGCCAGCAGCCAACTCCCCGGTGGGACAGACTCCTACGAGCAGTACTTC
TRBV27	TRBJ1-2	-	CASRPGTTSNYGYTF	TGTGCCAGCAGACCCGGGACAACCTCTAACTATGGCTACACCTTC
TRBV12-3/TRBV12-4	TRBJ2-7	-	CASSLNREEQYF	TGTGCCAGCAGTTTAAATCGGGAGGAGCAGTACTTC
TRBV7-3	TRBJ2-3	-	CASSLGGAPSGDTQYF	TGTGCCAGCAGCCTGGGGGGAGCCCCTTCGGGCGATACGCAGTATTTT
TRBV9	TRBJ1-1	-	CASSVGWGVNPEAFF	TGTGCCAGCAGCGTAGGGTGGGGCGTTAATCCTGAAGCTTTCTTT
TRBV3-1/TRBV3-2	TRBJ2-5	-	CASSLEATLQETQYF	TGTGCCAGCAGCCTAGAGGCGACACTACAAGAGACCCAGTACTTC
TRBV4-3	TRBJ1-4	-	CASSPILERATNEKLFF	TGCGCCAGCAGCCCAATACTTGAAAGGGCAACTAATGAAAAACTGTTTTTT
TRBV7-2	TRBJ1-1	-	CAKAGVGNTEAFF	TGTGCCAAGGCGGGCGTGGGGAACACTGAAGCTTTCTTT
TRBV27	TRBJ2-1	-	CASSRDGNEQFF	TGTGCCAGCAGCCGAGACGGGAATGAGCAGTTCTTC
TRBV18	TRBJ2-1	-	CASSPSNEQFF	TGTGCCAGCTCACCAAGCAATGAGCAGTTCTTC
TRBV7-3	TRBJ1-1	TRBD1	CASSQGTGGTEAFF	TGTGCCAGCAGCCAAGGGACAGGGGGAACTGAAGCTTTCTTT
TRBV5-1	TRBJ2-1	TRBD1	CASSLVGTASSYNEQFF	TGCGCCAGCAGCTTGGTGGGGACAGCCAGCTCCTACAATGAGCAGTTCTTC